The T cell receptor beta chain under discussion was sequenced for a study of blood T cell repertoires in COVID-19. Whole-study context: PBMCs, B-cell-depleted T cells, or T cells were the source of the cDNA or gDNA that made up the material.

Original methodology: Estimation of nucleated cell counts relied on the amplification of reference gene primers. Sequenced by immunoSEQ multiplex PCR; TCRdb stores in-frame clones only, minus some. V and J calls and clone size are copied from that table; D and trimming were computed from the DNA. The sample yields about 320,000 clones, 65% to 90% seen once. Germline V gene data show CDR1 as SGHRS and CDR2 as YFSETQ. This CDR3 is 15 amino acids long. The V end was cut by 2 bases, the J end by 1 base, with 11 bases between. Participants' reported clinical history set cohort assignment. Recovered status in Cohort 3 required two negative PCRs, clearance, or symptom resolution.

The specimen was PBMCs or T cells enriched from blood (not recorded which). This clonotype was obtained from a woman under 30 who had recovered from COVID-19. The chain links TRBV5-1 to TRBJ2-3; D uncertain. The CDR3 loop reads CASSLLRVGTDTQYF. The CDR3 nucleotides read TGCGCCAGCAGCTTACTCCGCGTGGGCACAGATACGCAGTATTTT.